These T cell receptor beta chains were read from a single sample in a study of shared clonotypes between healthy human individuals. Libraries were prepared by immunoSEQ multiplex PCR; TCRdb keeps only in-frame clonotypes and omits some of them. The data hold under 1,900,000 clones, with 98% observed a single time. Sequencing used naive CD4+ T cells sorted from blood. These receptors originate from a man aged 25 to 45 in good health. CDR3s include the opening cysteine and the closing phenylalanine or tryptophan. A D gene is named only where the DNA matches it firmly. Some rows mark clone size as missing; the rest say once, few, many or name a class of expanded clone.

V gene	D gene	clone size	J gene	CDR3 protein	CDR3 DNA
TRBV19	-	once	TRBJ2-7	CASSIEDREQYF	TGTGCCAGTAGTATCGAAGACAGGGAGCAGTACTTC
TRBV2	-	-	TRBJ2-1	CASSTEWTAEQFF	TGTGCCAGCAGCACCGAATGGACTGCTGAGCAGTTCTTC
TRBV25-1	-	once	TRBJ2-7	CASSEGGRANLEQYF	TGTGCCAGCAGTGAAGGGGGTCGGGCAAATCTCGAGCAGTACTTC
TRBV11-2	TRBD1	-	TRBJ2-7	CASSLAKGTGIYEQYF	TGTGCCAGCAGCTTAGCTAAGGGGACAGGGATCTACGAGCAGTACTTC
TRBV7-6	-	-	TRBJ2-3	CASSLNGGTDTQYF	TGTGCCAGCAGCTTAAATGGCGGGACAGATACGCAGTATTTT
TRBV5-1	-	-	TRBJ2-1	CASSLGASGLYNEQFF	TGCGCCAGCAGCTTGGGGGCGTCAGGTCTCTACAATGAGCAGTTCTTC
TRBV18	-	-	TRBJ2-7	CASSPPRATSYEQYF	TGTGCCAGCTCACCACCGAGGGCGACTTCCTACGAGCAGTACTTC
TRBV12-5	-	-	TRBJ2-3	CASGSGLSTDTQYF	TGTGCTAGTGGGAGCGGTCTTAGCACAGATACGCAGTATTTT
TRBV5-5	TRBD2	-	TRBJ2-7	CASSGGTSGKTYEQYF	TGTGCCAGCAGCGGGGGGACTAGCGGAAAAACCTACGAGCAGTACTTC
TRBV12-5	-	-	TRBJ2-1	CASGLERAREQFF	TGTGCTAGTGGTTTAGAGAGGGCGCGAGAGCAGTTCTTC
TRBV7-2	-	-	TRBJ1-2	CASSLVGTGDGYTF	TGTGCCAGCAGCTTAGTGGGGACGGGGGATGGCTACACCTTC
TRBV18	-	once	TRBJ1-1	CASRELYTEAFF	TGTGCCAGCCGTGAATTGTACACTGAAGCTTTCTTT
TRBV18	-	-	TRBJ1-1	CASSRDGPDTEAFF	TGTGCCAGCTCTCGGGACGGTCCTGACACTGAAGCTTTCTTT
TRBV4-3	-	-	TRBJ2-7	CASSQDNTDYEQYF	TGCGCCAGCAGCCAAGATAACACGGACTACGAGCAGTACTTC
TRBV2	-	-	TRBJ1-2	CASGQRKGGGYTF	TGTGCCAGCGGACAGCGAAAAGGGGGTGGCTACACCTTC
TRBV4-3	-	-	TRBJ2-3	CASSQEITDTQYF	TGCGCCAGCAGCCAGGAGATCACAGATACGCAGTATTTT